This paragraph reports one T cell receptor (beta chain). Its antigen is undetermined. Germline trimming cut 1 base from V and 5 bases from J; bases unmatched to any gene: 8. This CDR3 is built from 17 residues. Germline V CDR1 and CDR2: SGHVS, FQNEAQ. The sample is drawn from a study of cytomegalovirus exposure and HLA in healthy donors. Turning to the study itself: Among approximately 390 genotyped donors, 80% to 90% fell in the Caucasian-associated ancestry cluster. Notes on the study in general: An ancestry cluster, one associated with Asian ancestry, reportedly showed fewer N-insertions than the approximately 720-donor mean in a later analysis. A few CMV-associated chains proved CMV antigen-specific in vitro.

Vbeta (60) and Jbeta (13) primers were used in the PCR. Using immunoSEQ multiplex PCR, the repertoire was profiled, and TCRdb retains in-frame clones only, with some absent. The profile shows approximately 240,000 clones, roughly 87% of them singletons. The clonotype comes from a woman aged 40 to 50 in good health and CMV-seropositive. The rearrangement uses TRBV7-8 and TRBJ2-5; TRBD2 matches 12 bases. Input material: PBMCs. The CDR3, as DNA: TGTGCCAGCAGCTTAGGGCTAGCGGGGGGGCTGAGGGAGACCCAGTACTTC. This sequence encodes CASSLGLAGGLRETQYF.